A selection of T cell receptor beta chains follows, all from one sample in a study of cytomegalovirus exposure and HLA in healthy donors. Repertoires were generated with immunoSEQ multiplex PCR, while TCRdb's copy carries only in-frame clones and drops some. The table shows just over 150,000 clones, with around 74% occurring only once. Input material: PBMCs. The receptor source for this set is a female donor in good health and CMV-seronegative. Each CDR3 is given with its conserved first and last residue. Fields, in order: clone size, V gene, J gene, D gene, CDR3 protein, CDR3 DNA. A D gene is named only where the DNA matches it firmly. Clone size is not always given. Where it is, it says once, few, many or a class for expanded clones.

>-|TRBV7-3|TRBJ1-2|-
CASSLTPAGTLYGYTF
TGTGCCAGCAGCTTAACCCCGGCAGGAACCCTCTATGGCTACACCTTC
>-|TRBV11-2|TRBJ2-1|TRBD2
CASSRGGSGGTYNEQFF
TGTGCCAGCAGCAGAGGAGGCAGCGGGGGCACTTACAATGAGCAGTTCTTC
>once|TRBV5-1|TRBJ2-3|TRBD2
CASSTSGNPDTQYF
TGCGCCAGCAGCACAAGCGGGAACCCAGATACGCAGTATTTT
>once|TRBV9|TRBJ1-5|TRBD1
CASSPWDRNQPQHF
TGTGCCAGCAGCCCATGGGACAGAAATCAGCCCCAGCATTTT
>-|TRBV15|TRBJ2-1|TRBD1
CATSRDLTGASLNEQFF
TGTGCCACCAGCAGAGATCTAACAGGGGCGAGTTTGAATGAGCAGTTCTTC
>-|TRBV5-4|TRBJ2-2|-
CASSWWATGELFF
TGTGCCAGCAGCTGGTGGGCCACCGGGGAGCTGTTTTTT
>-|TRBV12-2|TRBJ2-2|-
CASRLGVAGEPTGELFF
TGTGCAAGTCGCTTAGGGGTAGCGGGAGAACCCACCGGGGAGCTGTTTTTT
>-|TRBV10-1|TRBJ2-3|-
CASSDFQVGGSTDTQYF
TGCGCCAGCAGTGATTTCCAGGTCGGGGGAAGCACAGATACGCAGTATTTT
>-|TRBV1|TRBJ1-5|-
CTSSQEQGCSNQPQHF
TGCACCAGCAGCCAAGAGCAGGGTTGTAGCAATCAGCCCCAGCATTTT
>-|TRBV6-1|TRBJ1-2|-
CASSVGSWDYGYTF
TGTGCCAGCAGTGTGGGGAGTTGGGACTATGGCTACACCTTC
>-|TRBV9|TRBJ1-1|-
CASSVGIGGGNTEAFF
TGTGCCAGCAGCGTAGGGATAGGGGGTGGGAACACTGAAGCTTTCTTT
>few|TRBV5-1|TRBJ2-3|TRBD2
CASSWAAGVRTDTQYF
TGCGCCAGCAGCTGGGCAGCGGGAGTGCGCACAGATACGCAGTATTTT
>-|TRBV2|TRBJ1-5|-
CASSRDTNQPQHF
TGTGCCAGCAGTCGGGACACCAATCAGCCCCAGCATTTT
>-|TRBV5-1|TRBJ2-3|TRBD1
CASSLGQGAADTQYF
TGCGCCAGCAGCCTTGGACAGGGGGCCGCAGATACGCAGTATTTT
>-|TRBV19|TRBJ2-7|-
CASSIGRGASYEQYF
TGTGCCAGTAGTATAGGCCGGGGGGCTTCCTACGAGCAGTACTTC
>-|TRBV7-9|TRBJ1-4|TRBD1
CASSQDRGNEKLFF
TGTGCCAGCAGCCAGGACAGGGGTAATGAAAAACTGTTTTTT
>few|TRBV2|TRBJ1-1|TRBD1
CASSKTGPGTEAFF
TGTGCCAGCAGTAAGACAGGGCCCGGGACTGAAGCTTTCTTT
>-|TRBV6-1|TRBJ2-5|TRBD1
CASRIPGGQETQYF
TGTGCCAGCAGGATCCCAGGGGGCCAAGAGACCCAGTACTTC
>-|TRBV5-6|TRBJ1-1|-
CASSLDRAGENTEAFF
TGTGCCAGCAGCTTGGACAGGGCGGGTGAGAACACTGAAGCTTTCTTT
>once|TRBV7-9|TRBJ2-3|TRBD2
CASSFWTSGGTTQYF
TGTGCCAGCAGCTTTTGGACTAGCGGGGGGACTACGCAGTATTTT